This T cell receptor beta chain was found in a study of neurological immune-mediated disorders. This clonotype was counted many times. A read error may account for a junction end that differs from germline. From the 5' RACE reads, TCRdb called clonotypes with MiXCR, one entry per CDR3 protein. In the table there are 45,000 to 70,000 distinct CDR3 sequences, around 4.4% of which are singletons. The source is a man aged 45 to 65 with multiple sclerosis. Sequencing was done on a sample of PBMCs.

This chain's CDR3 is CASGIDSNQPQNF. As DNA, the CDR3 is TGTGCTAGTGGTATTGATAGCAATCAGCCCCAGAATTTT. This sequence joins TRBV12-5 and TRBJ1-5; D ambiguous. This CDR3 comprises 13 residues. From germline, CDR1 is LGHNT and CDR2 FRNRAP.